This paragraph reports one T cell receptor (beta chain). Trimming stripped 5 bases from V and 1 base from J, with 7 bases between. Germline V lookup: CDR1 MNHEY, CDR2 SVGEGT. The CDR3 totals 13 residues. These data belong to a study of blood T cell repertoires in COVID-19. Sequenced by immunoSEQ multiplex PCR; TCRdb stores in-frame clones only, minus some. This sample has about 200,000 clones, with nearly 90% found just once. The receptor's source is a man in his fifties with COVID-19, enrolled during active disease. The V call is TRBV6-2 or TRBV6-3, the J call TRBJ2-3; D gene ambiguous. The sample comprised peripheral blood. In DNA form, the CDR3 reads TGTGCCAGCAGTCTCCAGGGCACAGATACGCAGTATTTT. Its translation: CASSLQGTDTQYF.